This T cell receptor (beta chain) was observed in a study of blood T cell repertoires in COVID-19. Study as a whole: In each case, the material was cDNA or gDNA derived from T cells, B-cell-depleted T cells, or PBMCs.

This table comes from immunoSEQ multiplex PCR, and its TCRdb copy is limited to in-frame clones, with some not included. The sample has 540,000 or so clones, approximately 91% seen once. V was pared by 4 bases and J by 8 bases, with 18 bases of the junction left unmatched. CDR3 length: 19 residues. Germline CDR1 reads ENHRY; CDR2 reads SYGVKD. Seattle participants joined during active infection and were tracked over time. V and J are TRBV10-3 and TRBJ2-1, with 12 bases that match TRBD1. This receptor was taken from a woman aged 45-60 years with COVID-19, enrolled during active disease. The sample comprised peripheral blood. The CDR3 loop reads CAISGTFGAGTGGVDEQFF. The CDR3 DNA sequence: TGTGCCATCAGTGGGACTTTCGGTGCCGGGACAGGGGGCGTGGATGAGCAGTTCTTC.